This T cell receptor beta chain emerged from a study of T-cell reconstitution after alpha-beta-depleted transplantation in children. Study-wide findings and caveats: A year had passed since transplant, and T-cell counts and diversity by then came mostly from newly produced T cells.

Researchers prepared the TCRbeta library using unique molecular identifiers, the study reports. TCRdb re-analysed the PCR reads in MiXCR, keeping a single row per CDR3 protein. This sample yields 330,000 or so distinct CDR3 sequences, of which roughly 7.8% are seen a single time; over 7.5% belongs to the top ten. V was cut by 1 base and J by 0 bases, with 17 bases left in between. Per germline, CDR1 SGDLS and CDR2 YYNGEE. The CDR3 is made up of 18 amino acids. This clonotype was seen ten or more times. Antigen specificity is unknown. This specimen consisted of peripheral blood, obtained 360 days after TCRalphabeta/CD19-depleted stem cell transplant. The clonotype was recovered from a female patient aged 2-9 years who had a stem cell transplant for Fanconi anemia, so the T cells may come from the graft donor. The chain is built from TRBV9 and TRBJ2-1; the D gene is possibly TRBD1 (5 bases). The CDR3 nucleotides read TGTGCCAGCAGCGTAAGTTTACGAGACAGAGGCTCCTACAATGAGCAGTTCTTC. Translated, it gives CASSVSLRDRGSYNEQFF.